The TCR beta chain under discussion was sequenced for a study of Ad26.COV2.S vaccination and SARS-CoV-2 variants. General study results and limits: Breadth measured for non-spike TCRs was similar across vaccine and placebo recipients. Responses of T cells in total may have been underestimated by the TCR breadth and depth analyses.

CDR3 length: 15 amino acids. Trimming took 5 bases from V and 0 from J, leaving 13 bases between them. CDR1 and CDR2 (germline): LNHDA, SQIVND (reference sequence). This table comes from immunoSEQ multiplex PCR, and its TCRdb copy is limited to in-frame clones, with some not included. The sample shows a few hundred thousand clones, approximately 88% of them seen only once. Treatment reported: 15 to 20 received Ad26.COV2.S at low or high dose, single or two shots; a few received placebo; per-sample allocation not given. Sampling took place 63 days after the first vaccine or placebo injection. Cohort 1b enrolled adults aged 18-55 years in Boston. A note on this clone: What it recognizes is unknown.

This sequence joins TRBV19 and TRBJ1-1; maybe TRBD1 (5 bases). The material was peripheral blood, obtained in a trial of Ad26.COV2.S vaccine versus placebo. This clonotype originated in a person aged 18 to 65 who received the Ad26.COV2.S COVID-19 vaccine or a placebo. CDR3 nucleotide sequence: TGTGCCAGTAGTCGACGAGGGGAGGTGAACACTGAAGCTTTCTTT. Encoded protein: CASSRRGEVNTEAFF. Combining the CDR3 with reference TRBV19 and TRBJ1-1 gives the whole variable domain DGGITQSPKYLFRKEGQNVTLSCEQNLNHDAMYWYRQDPGQGLRLIYYSQIVNDFQKGDIAEGYSVSREKKESFPLTVTSAQKNPTAFYLCASSRRGEVNTEAFFGQGTRLTVV.